These 26 T cell receptor beta chains came from one sample sequenced in a study of cytomegalovirus exposure and HLA in healthy donors. PCR amplification relied on 60 Vbeta primers (plus 13 Jbeta primers). This table comes from immunoSEQ multiplex PCR, and its TCRdb copy is limited to in-frame clones, with some not included. Of approximately 150,000 clones listed, 75% to 80% are singletons. Sequencing used PBMCs. The receptors stem from a man aged 40-50 years in good health and CMV-seropositive.

The chain joins TRBV6-1 to TRBJ1-5, with no clear D. The ends were cut back, 4 bases at V and 0 bases at J, with 13 bases in the middle. This CDR3 contains 16 residues. Germline values: CDR1 MNHNS, CDR2 SASEGT. This CDR3 is CASSGWPNYSNQPQHF. CDR3 DNA sequence: TGTGCCAGCAGTGGGTGGCCAAACTATAGCAATCAGCCCCAGCATTTT.

This clone was seen just once. The chain employs TRBV5-1 and TRBJ2-3; no clear D. The CDR3 has 14 amino acids. V gave up 2 bases and J gave up 2 bases, with 9 bases separating them. Germline CDR1 reads SGHRS; CDR2 reads YFSETQ. CDR3 residues: CASSFEANTDTQYF. CDR3 DNA sequence: TGCGCCAGCAGCTTCGAAGCGAACACAGATACGCAGTATTTT.

The chain employs TRBV6-1 and TRBJ2-7, with 9 positions matching TRBD1. The CDR3 totals 15 residues. V gave up 2 bases and J gave up 5 bases; unmatched junction bases: 7. Germline V gene sequence: CDR1 MNHNS, CDR2 SASEGT. Written as DNA, the CDR3 is TGTGCCAGCAGTGAACTTGGGACAGGGAGCGACGAGCAGTACTTC. This codes for CASSELGTGSDEQYF.

V and J are TRBV6-1 and TRBJ2-1; possible D gene TRBD2, 5 bases. The length of the CDR3 is 15 residues. The ends were cut back, 3 bases at V and 0 bases at J, with 9 bases in the middle. Germline loops: CDR1 MNHNS, CDR2 SASEGT. DNA of the CDR3: TGTGCCAGCAGTGACGGTGGGAGCTCCTACAATGAGCAGTTCTTC. Its translation: CASSDGGSSYNEQFF.

The chain joins TRBV7-6 to TRBJ2-1, with 10 bases that match TRBD2. The CDR3 length is 17 residues. J was trimmed by 0 bases and V by 5 bases; bases with no gene match: 7. CDR1 SGHVS and CDR2 FNYEAQ come from the germline V gene. Written as DNA, the CDR3 is TGTGCCAGCAGCCAACGGACTAGCGGAAGCTCCTACAATGAGCAGTTCTTC. It specifies CASSQRTSGSSYNEQFF. Using reference TRBV7-6 and TRBJ2-1 for the parts outside the CDR3, the full variable domain is GAGVSQSPRYKVTKRGQDVALRCDPISGHVSLYWYRQALGQGPEFLTYFNYEAQQDKSGLPNDRFSAERPEGSISTLTIQRTEQRDSAMYRCASSQRTSGSSYNEQFFGPGTRLTVL.

The genes are TRBV5-1 and TRBJ1-5; D gene unclear. Germline V gene data show CDR1 as SGHRS and CDR2 as YFSETQ. The CDR3 is made up of 12 amino acids. The V end was cut by 4 bases, the J end by 6 bases, with 8 bases between. The CDR3, as DNA: TGCGCCAGCAGCCTAGAAGGTCAGCCCCAGCATTTT. It yields the protein CASSLEGQPQHF.

The CDR3 DNA reads as TGTGCCAGCAGCTCCACTAGCGCGAAGTCCTACGAGCAGTACTTC. Translating gives CASSSTSAKSYEQYF. The chain uses TRBV7-9 and TRBJ2-7; 7 bases fit TRBD2. The CDR3 is 15 residues long. Per the germline V gene, CDR1 is SEHNR and CDR2 is FQNEAQ (reference sequence). V was pared by 4 bases and J by 1 base, with 7 bases of the junction left unmatched. Full variable domain (remainder filled in from reference TRBV7-9 and TRBJ2-7): DTGVSQNPRHKITKRGQNVTFRCDPISEHNRLYWYRQTLGQGPEFLTYFQNEAQLEKSRLLSDRFSAERPKGSFSTLEIQRTEQGDSAMYLCASSSTSAKSYEQYFGPGTRLTVT.

V gene TRBV28 combines with J gene TRBJ1-2; 9 nucleotides match TRBD1. The CDR3 length is 15 residues. V dropped 5 bases and J dropped 9; count of bases not matched to a gene: 13. Germline values: CDR1 MDHEN, CDR2 SYDVKM. CDR3 DNA sequence: TGTGCCAGCAGTATCCAATCCGGGACAGGGTCTAGCTACACCTTC. Its translation: CASSIQSGTGSSYTF.

V and J are TRBV14 and TRBJ2-1, with a possible D match to TRBD2 (6 bases). The CDR3 extends over 16 amino acids. Germline lookup yields CDR1 SGHDN and CDR2 FVKESK. V was cut by 1 base and J by 4 bases, with 14 bases left in between. CDR3 DNA: TGTGCCAGCAGCCAAGCTTTCAGCGGGTCTTACAATGAGCAGTTCTTC. Its protein product is CASSQAFSGSYNEQFF.

The V and J genes are TRBV5-6 and TRBJ2-1, with D tentatively TRBD2 (5 bases). Germline values: CDR1 SGHDT, CDR2 YYEEEE. V was cut by 2 bases and J by 8 bases, with 11 bases left in between. The CDR3 runs 13 residues. The chain's CDR3 is CASSLMGADEQFF. Here the CDR3 DNA reads TGTGCCAGCAGCTTAATGGGAGCCGATGAGCAGTTCTTC.

The chain employs TRBV28 and TRBJ2-5; maybe TRBD2 (5 bases). The germline V and J ends were trimmed by 6 bases and 5 bases, with 13 bases remaining between them. The CDR3 runs to 13 residues. Germline assignment: CDR1 MDHEN and CDR2 SYDVKM. This CDR3 is CASSGRVRETQYF. The CDR3 bases are TGTGCCAGCAGCGGGCGGGTTCGCGAGACCCAGTACTTC.

This chain uses TRBV5-4 with TRBJ2-5; perhaps TRBD1 as D (5 bases). The V gene's germline CDR1 is SGHNT and CDR2 YYREEE (reference sequence). The CDR3 runs 14 residues. Trimming took off 0 bases at V and 5 bases at J, with 11 bases between the two ends. The CDR3 DNA is TGTGCCAGCAGCTTGGCGGCAGGGCATGAGACCCAGTACTTC. This codes for CASSLAAGHETQYF.

This sequence joins TRBV10-3 and TRBJ2-7; 9 positions agree with TRBD1. After removal of 7 bases from V and 3 bases from J, the junction contained 7 bases not matched to a gene. Germline V gene sequence: CDR1 ENHRY, CDR2 SYGVKD. The CDR3 is 14 amino acids. The CDR3 loop reads CAITEPDRGYEQYF. The CDR3 DNA is TGTGCCATCACCGAGCCGGACAGGGGCTACGAGCAGTACTTC.

The rearrangement uses TRBV15 and TRBJ2-5, with TRBD2 as a possible D gene (5 bases). The V and J ends lost 3 bases and 7 bases respectively, with 9 bases between them. Germline V gene lookup returns CDR1 LNHNV and CDR2 YYDKDF (reference sequence). The CDR3 loop spans 12 amino acids. The CDR3: CATSRWAGTQYF. CDR3 in DNA: TGTGCCACCAGCAGGTGGGCGGGGACCCAGTACTTC.

The chain links TRBV15 to TRBJ2-5, with TRBD1 matching 8 bases. With 5 bases clipped from V and 2 bases from J, the junction kept 7 bases outside the gene matches. This CDR3 contains 15 residues. Per germline, CDR1 LNHNV and CDR2 YYDKDF (reference sequence). The CDR3 DNA is TGTGCCACCAGCGTAAGGACAGGGATGCAAGAGACCCAGTACTTC. Translated, it gives CATSVRTGMQETQYF.

This chain links TRBV9 with TRBJ1-1; 9 bases align to TRBD1. From germline, CDR1 is SGDLS and CDR2 YYNGEE. Unmatched junction bases numbered 1, after V lost 3 bases and J lost 10 bases. The CDR3 has 11 amino acids. CDR3 sequence (DNA): TGTGCCAGCAGCGCGGACAGGGGAGCTTTCTTT. Translating gives CASSADRGAFF.

V gene TRBV5-6 combines with J gene TRBJ2-1, with D tentatively TRBD1 (5 bases). The CDR3 has 15 residues. The V end was cut by 1 base, the J end by 4 bases, with 12 bases between. CDR1 and CDR2 from the germline V gene are SGHDT and YYEEEE. CDR3 sequence: CASSLQGRVYNEQFF. CDR3 bases: TGTGCCAGCAGCTTGCAGGGCAGGGTATACAATGAGCAGTTCTTC.

The rearrangement uses TRBV6-1 and TRBJ2-6; TRBD1 matches at 7 bases. Germline V gene sequence: CDR1 MNHNS, CDR2 SASEGT. CDR3 length: 16 residues. Trimming removed 2 bases from V and 2 bases from J; junction bases left unmatched: 3. The CDR3 sequence is CASSEPTGTGANVLTF. DNA for the CDR3: TGTGCCAGCAGTGAACCGACAGGGACTGGGGCCAACGTCCTGACTTTC.

This CDR3 is CSVDLTGSSYNSPLHF. The CDR3, as DNA: TGCAGCGTTGACCTGACAGGGAGCTCCTATAATTCACCCCTCCACTTT. This chain connects TRBV29-1 to TRBJ1-6, with 7 bases matching TRBD1. In germline, CDR1 is SQVTM, CDR2 ANQGSEA. The CDR3 totals 16 residues. Trimming cost V 3 bases and J 0 bases; bases outside gene matches: 5.

As regards this clone: One junction end disagrees with the germline gene, perhaps due to a read error. This chain links TRBV19 with TRBJ2-6, with D perhaps TRBD1 (6 bases). This CDR3 comprises 15 residues. Germline loops: CDR1 LNHDA, CDR2 SQIVND (reference sequence). This chain's CDR3 is CATSTGNSGANVLTF. Here the CDR3 DNA reads TGTGCCACTAGTACAGGGAACTCTGGGGCCAACGTCCTGACTTTC. Full variable domain (outside the CDR3, taken from reference TRBV19 and TRBJ2-6): DGGITQSPKYLFRKEGQNVTLSCEQNLNHDAMYWYRQDPGQGLRLIYYSQIVNDFQKGDIAEGYSVSREKKESFPLTVTSAQKNPTAFYLCATSTGNSGANVLTFGAGSRLTVL.

The chain employs TRBV6-1 and TRBJ1-2; D perhaps matches TRBD1 (5 bases). The CDR3 length is 13 residues. Trimming removed 6 bases at V and 9 bases at J, with 17 bases between. CDR1 is MNHNS, CDR2 SASEGT, per germline. The CDR3 DNA is TGTGCCAGCAGGGGAGGACCTCAGGGTAGCTACACCTTC. Translated: CASRGGPQGSYTF.

This clone was found a few times. The V call is TRBV27, the J call TRBJ1-3, with 7 bases aligning to TRBD1. Looked up from germline, CDR1 is MNHEY and CDR2 is SMNVEV (reference sequence). The CDR3 length is 15 residues. The J segment lost 2 bases and the V segment lost 5 bases, leaving 6 bases of the junction unmatched. The CDR3 DNA is TGTGCCAGCAGTGCCACGACAGGGACTGGAAACACCATATATTTT. It specifies CASSATTGTGNTIYF.

The chain recombines TRBV5-5 with TRBJ2-1; possible D gene TRBD2, 6 bases. The CDR3 spans 14 residues. V lost 0 bases, J lost 9 bases, and 13 bases lay in between. Germline-derived CDR1 and CDR2 are SGHKS and YYEKEE (reference sequence). CDR3 loop: CASSLDYRGSEQFF. DNA for the CDR3: TGTGCCAGCAGCTTGGATTATCGGGGGTCTGAGCAGTTCTTC.

This clone has more than one count but fewer than ten. The gene calls are TRBV18 and TRBJ2-1, with unresolved D. V lost 3 bases, J lost 0 bases, and 9 bases lay in between. The germline V gene has CDR1 KGHSH and CDR2 LQKENI. The CDR3 extends over 15 amino acids. CDR3: CASSPQSSSYNEQFF. In nucleotides, the CDR3 is TGTGCCAGCTCACCTCAGTCTAGCTCCTACAATGAGCAGTTCTTC.

Remarks on this clone: Sequence at one end of the junction differs from germline and may be a read error. J is TRBJ2-6 and V is TRBV18; 10 nucleotides line up with TRBD1. CDR1 is KGHSH, CDR2 LQKENI, per germline. The CDR3 totals 15 residues. The CDR3 sequence is CASTRQGAGANGLTF. The CDR3 DNA follows: TGTGCCAGCACTCGACAGGGGGCTGGGGCCAACGGCCTGACTTTC.

The V and J genes are TRBV27 and TRBJ2-1; 7 bases line up with TRBD1. CDR3 length: 13 residues. V was pared by 5 bases and J by 10 bases, with 8 bases of the junction left unmatched. Per germline, CDR1 MNHEY and CDR2 SMNVEV (reference sequence). The CDR3 region is CASSPKRGREQFF. The CDR3 bases are TGTGCCAGCAGTCCTAAAAGGGGGCGGGAGCAGTTCTTC.